This is a list of T cell receptor beta chains from one sample in a study of identical twins. TCRdb used MiXCR to reprocess the 5' RACE reads, holding one entry per CDR3 protein. The sample shows around 240,000 distinct CDR3 sequences, about 10% of them seen only once. Sequencing was carried out using memory T cells sorted from blood. Receptors originate from a man aged 50 or older in good health. Each CDR3 is given with its conserved first and last residue. Fields, in order: V gene, clone size, D gene, J gene, CDR3 protein, CDR3 DNA. The D gene is left open where the match is weak. The size entry is marked missing in some rows and otherwise reads once, few, many or a size class.

v_gene: TRBV7-8; abundance: many; d_gene: -; j_gene: TRBJ2-5; CDR3aa: CASSLFLAEKETQYF; CDR3nt: TGTGCCAGCAGCTTATTTTTGGCAGAAAAAGAGACCCAGTACTTC
v_gene: TRBV6-5; abundance: few; d_gene: TRBD1; j_gene: TRBJ1-1; CDR3aa: CASSYSSGQATEAFF; CDR3nt: TGTGCCAGCAGTTACTCGAGTGGACAGGCCACTGAAGCTTTCTTT
v_gene: TRBV3-1; abundance: few; d_gene: -; j_gene: TRBJ1-3; CDR3aa: CASTPSGNTIYF; CDR3nt: TGTGCCAGCACCCCCTCTGGAAACACCATATATTTT
v_gene: TRBV5-1; abundance: few; d_gene: -; j_gene: TRBJ2-3; CDR3aa: CASRPSRDTDTQYF; CDR3nt: TGCGCCAGCCGTCCTTCGAGGGACACAGATACGCAGTATTTT
v_gene: TRBV5-6; abundance: -; d_gene: TRBD2; j_gene: TRBJ2-4; CDR3aa: CASSRVTSDKNIQYF; CDR3nt: TGTGCCAGCAGCCGAGTGACTAGCGACAAAAACATTCAGTACTTC
v_gene: TRBV20-1; abundance: -; d_gene: -; j_gene: TRBJ2-3; CDR3aa: CSARNKEGADTQYF; CDR3nt: TGCAGTGCTAGAAATAAAGAAGGGGCAGATACGCAGTATTTT
v_gene: TRBV7-9; abundance: few; d_gene: TRBD2; j_gene: TRBJ2-7; CDR3aa: CASSYREGLAGAYEQYF; CDR3nt: TGTGCCAGCAGCTACCGCGAGGGACTAGCGGGAGCCTACGAGCAGTACTTC
v_gene: TRBV4-2; abundance: many; d_gene: TRBD1; j_gene: TRBJ2-7; CDR3aa: CASSQDQAPTWTGTPYEQYF; CDR3nt: TGTGCCAGCAGCCAAGATCAGGCGCCAACGTGGACAGGGACTCCCTACGAGCAGTACTTC
v_gene: TRBV30; abundance: -; d_gene: -; j_gene: TRBJ1-1; CDR3aa: CAWSVQRMNTEAFF; CDR3nt: TGTGCCTGGAGTGTACAGAGAATGAACACTGAAGCTTTCTTT
v_gene: TRBV5-1; abundance: -; d_gene: -; j_gene: TRBJ2-6; CDR3aa: CASSMDVSGANVLTF; CDR3nt: TGCGCCAGCAGCATGGATGTCTCTGGGGCCAACGTCCTGACTTTC
v_gene: TRBV11-2; abundance: many; d_gene: -; j_gene: TRBJ1-5; CDR3aa: CASSLVAESNQPQHF; CDR3nt: TGTGCCAGCAGCTTAGTAGCGGAAAGCAATCAGCCCCAGCATTTT
v_gene: TRBV20-1; abundance: few; d_gene: TRBD2; j_gene: TRBJ2-5; CDR3aa: CSARWRGEETQYF; CDR3nt: TGCAGTGCTAGATGGCGGGGGGAAGAGACCCAGTACTTC
v_gene: TRBV7-6; abundance: few; d_gene: -; j_gene: TRBJ2-1; CDR3aa: CASSLTINEQFF; CDR3nt: TGTGCCAGCAGCCTAACTATAAATGAGCAGTTCTTC
v_gene: TRBV5-5; abundance: many; d_gene: -; j_gene: TRBJ2-7; CDR3aa: CASSFGIQDVYEQYF; CDR3nt: TGTGCCAGCAGCTTTGGCATACAGGACGTCTACGAGCAGTACTTC
v_gene: TRBV9; abundance: -; d_gene: -; j_gene: TRBJ1-6; CDR3aa: CASSSGGSSSPLHF; CDR3nt: TGTGCCAGCTCAAGCGGGGGCTCTTCTTCACCCCTCCACTTT
v_gene: TRBV7-8; abundance: many; d_gene: -; j_gene: TRBJ1-5; CDR3aa: CASSLAPGGNNQPQHF; CDR3nt: TGTGCCAGCAGCTTAGCTCCGGGGGGGAACAATCAGCCCCAGCATTTT
v_gene: TRBV4-3; abundance: few; d_gene: -; j_gene: TRBJ2-7; CDR3aa: CASSQDLGREQYF; CDR3nt: TGCGCCAGCAGCCAAGATTTAGGCCGTGAGCAGTACTTC
v_gene: TRBV5-6; abundance: many; d_gene: -; j_gene: TRBJ2-5; CDR3aa: CASSRGTSQETQYF; CDR3nt: TGTGCCAGCAGCCGCGGGACATCACAAGAGACCCAGTACTTC
v_gene: TRBV5-1; abundance: -; d_gene: TRBD2; j_gene: TRBJ2-3; CDR3aa: CASSLGTSGGADTQYF; CDR3nt: TGCGCCAGCAGCTTGGGGACTAGCGGGGGGGCAGATACGCAGTATTTT
v_gene: TRBV7-7; abundance: many; d_gene: -; j_gene: TRBJ2-7; CDR3aa: CASQKDPGSYEQYF; CDR3nt: TGTGCCAGCCAAAAAGATCCCGGCTCCTACGAGCAGTACTTC
v_gene: TRBV7-9; abundance: many; d_gene: -; j_gene: TRBJ1-5; CDR3aa: CASSQDSSNQPQHF; CDR3nt: TGTGCCAGCAGCCAGGACAGTAGCAATCAGCCCCAGCATTTT
v_gene: TRBV10-3; abundance: many; d_gene: -; j_gene: TRBJ1-1; CDR3aa: CAIKETGNTEAFF; CDR3nt: TGTGCCATCAAGGAGACAGGGAACACTGAAGCTTTCTTT
v_gene: TRBV20-1; abundance: many; d_gene: TRBD1; j_gene: TRBJ1-1; CDR3aa: CSASETGAPFF; CDR3nt: TGCAGTGCTTCCGAAACAGGGGCGCCTTTCTTT
v_gene: TRBV3-1; abundance: many; d_gene: -; j_gene: TRBJ2-3; CDR3aa: CASSQLVGTADRGFTDTQYF; CDR3nt: TGTGCCAGCAGCCAATTGGTCGGGACAGCGGATCGGGGGTTTACAGATACGCAGTATTTT
v_gene: TRBV6-1; abundance: many; d_gene: -; j_gene: TRBJ1-2; CDR3aa: CASSLGLEGLYGYTF; CDR3nt: TGTGCCAGCAGCCTAGGACTAGAGGGGTTATATGGCTACACCTTC
v_gene: TRBV20-1; abundance: once; d_gene: TRBD1; j_gene: TRBJ1-5; CDR3aa: CSARTGTGNQPQHF; CDR3nt: TGCAGTGCTCGAACCGGGACAGGTAATCAGCCCCAGCATTTT
v_gene: TRBV27; abundance: few; d_gene: -; j_gene: TRBJ1-2; CDR3aa: CAIRGLERNYGYTF; CDR3nt: TGTGCCATCCGAGGACTGGAGAGAAACTATGGCTACACCTTC
v_gene: TRBV12-3/TRBV12-4; abundance: -; d_gene: TRBD1; j_gene: TRBJ1-2; CDR3aa: CASSFSGGAYGYTF; CDR3nt: TGTGCCAGCAGTTTCTCAGGGGGCGCCTATGGCTACACCTTC
v_gene: TRBV28; abundance: -; d_gene: TRBD1; j_gene: TRBJ1-5; CDR3aa: CASSLYRGVSQPQHF; CDR3nt: TGTGCCAGCAGTCTTTACAGGGGGGTAAGTCAGCCCCAGCATTTT
v_gene: TRBV6-1; abundance: -; d_gene: -; j_gene: TRBJ2-2; CDR3aa: CASRTGTPVTGELFF; CDR3nt: TGTGCCAGCAGGACCGGGACACCCGTCACCGGGGAGCTGTTTTTT
v_gene: TRBV2; abundance: few; d_gene: -; j_gene: TRBJ1-2; CDR3aa: CASSEGGLIYTF; CDR3nt: TGTGCCAGCAGTGAAGGGGGGTTGATCTACACCTTC
v_gene: TRBV29-1; abundance: medium-sized; d_gene: TRBD2; j_gene: TRBJ2-3; CDR3aa: CSVEGLAGAIDTQYF; CDR3nt: TGCAGCGTTGAGGGACTAGCGGGAGCAATAGATACGCAGTATTTT
v_gene: TRBV4-2; abundance: few; d_gene: TRBD2; j_gene: TRBJ2-3; CDR3aa: CASSLREDSSTDTQYF; CDR3nt: TGTGCCAGCAGCCTCCGGGAGGACTCGAGCACAGATACGCAGTATTTT
v_gene: TRBV4-3; abundance: -; d_gene: -; j_gene: TRBJ1-2; CDR3aa: CASSQGSGGVNYGYTF; CDR3nt: TGCGCCAGCAGCCAAGGCAGCGGGGGGGTGAACTATGGCTACACCTTC
v_gene: TRBV10-3; abundance: few; d_gene: -; j_gene: TRBJ1-2; CDR3aa: CAIMSGGAYGYTF; CDR3nt: TGTGCCATCATGTCCGGGGGCGCCTATGGCTACACCTTC
v_gene: TRBV15; abundance: many; d_gene: TRBD1; j_gene: TRBJ2-3; CDR3aa: CATSRGQGTDTQYF; CDR3nt: TGTGCCACCAGCAGGGGACAGGGGACAGATACGCAGTATTTT
v_gene: TRBV5-1; abundance: -; d_gene: -; j_gene: TRBJ1-4; CDR3aa: CASSLGGTREKLFF; CDR3nt: TGCGCCAGCAGCTTGGGAGGTACACGTGAAAAACTGTTTTTT
v_gene: TRBV24-1; abundance: -; d_gene: -; j_gene: TRBJ2-1; CDR3aa: CATSDPGQRSYNEQFF; CDR3nt: TGTGCCACCAGTGATCCGGGACAACGCTCCTACAATGAGCAGTTCTTC
v_gene: TRBV27; abundance: few; d_gene: -; j_gene: TRBJ2-3; CDR3aa: CASRRTGVLRADTQYF; CDR3nt: TGTGCCAGCAGGCGTACCGGGGTCCTCAGGGCAGATACGCAGTATTTT
v_gene: TRBV20-1; abundance: -; d_gene: TRBD2; j_gene: TRBJ2-5; CDR3aa: CSAPGQWGGTQYF; CDR3nt: TGCAGTGCCCCAGGGCAGTGGGGGGGGACCCAGTACTTC
v_gene: TRBV7-2; abundance: many; d_gene: TRBD2; j_gene: TRBJ2-7; CDR3aa: CASSTIAGRPYEQYF; CDR3nt: TGTGCCAGCAGCACCATAGCGGGACGTCCCTACGAGCAGTACTTC
v_gene: TRBV5-1; abundance: -; d_gene: TRBD1; j_gene: TRBJ1-4; CDR3aa: CASSTGTGEMRLFF; CDR3nt: TGCGCCAGCAGCACCGGGACAGGGGAAATGAGACTGTTTTTT
v_gene: TRBV11-2; abundance: many; d_gene: TRBD2; j_gene: TRBJ2-2; CDR3aa: CASSLTSGLTGELFF; CDR3nt: TGTGCCAGCAGCTTGACTAGCGGACTAACCGGGGAGCTGTTTTTT
v_gene: TRBV5-1; abundance: many; d_gene: -; j_gene: TRBJ2-5; CDR3aa: CASSLGIGYSQETQYF; CDR3nt: TGCGCCAGCAGCTTGGGTATTGGTTACAGCCAAGAGACCCAGTACTTC
v_gene: TRBV20-1; abundance: many; d_gene: -; j_gene: TRBJ2-5; CDR3aa: CSARADNSETQYF; CDR3nt: TGCAGTGCTCGCGCGGACAATTCGGAGACCCAGTACTTC
v_gene: TRBV5-1; abundance: -; d_gene: -; j_gene: TRBJ2-1; CDR3aa: CASSPTGFINGEQFF; CDR3nt: TGCGCCAGCAGCCCCACGGGGTTTATCAACGGTGAGCAGTTCTTC
v_gene: TRBV7-6; abundance: -; d_gene: TRBD2; j_gene: TRBJ2-1; CDR3aa: CASSDLPGGPYEQFF; CDR3nt: TGTGCCAGCAGCGACCTTCCGGGAGGGCCTTATGAGCAGTTCTTC
v_gene: TRBV7-9; abundance: -; d_gene: TRBD2; j_gene: TRBJ2-3; CDR3aa: CASRTGGSSDTQYF; CDR3nt: TGTGCCAGCAGGACTGGCGGGAGTTCAGATACGCAGTATTTT
v_gene: TRBV28; abundance: many; d_gene: -; j_gene: TRBJ1-2; CDR3aa: CASSPGHHGYTF; CDR3nt: TGTGCCAGCAGTCCAGGACATCATGGCTACACCTTC
v_gene: TRBV10-3; abundance: few; d_gene: TRBD1; j_gene: TRBJ2-7; CDR3aa: CAISESVVDRGPYEQYF; CDR3nt: TGTGCCATCAGTGAATCTGTTGTGGACAGGGGGCCCTACGAGCAGTACTTC
v_gene: TRBV5-5; abundance: many; d_gene: -; j_gene: TRBJ1-4; CDR3aa: CASSPSSRGGEKLFF; CDR3nt: TGTGCCAGCAGCCCCTCGTCGAGAGGTGGTGAAAAACTGTTTTTT
v_gene: TRBV5-1; abundance: few; d_gene: TRBD2; j_gene: TRBJ2-3; CDR3aa: CASSLDPGGSTDTQYF; CDR3nt: TGCGCCAGCAGCTTGGATCCGGGGGGGAGCACAGATACGCAGTATTTT